This T cell receptor beta chain stems from a study of cytomegalovirus exposure and HLA in healthy donors. On the study more broadly: Around 77% of 398 genotyped donors fell in the Caucasian-associated ancestry cluster. Study conclusions and caveats: Researchers reported in a later analysis that a missense DCLRE1C variant was tied to TCR beta V- and J-gene trimming. Common viral pathogens (according to a later analysis) appeared linked to several of the most significant clusters.

60 Vbeta and 13 Jbeta primers were used in PCR. Original handling: About 9.9 million of the 60 million to 80 million unique TCR beta chains counted in a later analysis were shared. Measured with immunoSEQ multiplex PCR; TCRdb has only the in-frame clones, and not every one. That table gives V, J and clone size, and the DNA gave D and trimming. Of about 270,000 clones in the sample, roughly 70% are singletons; the top ten hold approximately 2.5%. Trimming removed 1 base at V and 6 bases at J, with 7 bases between. The CDR3 is 12 amino acids. CDR1 is MGHDK and CDR2 is SYGVNS in the germline V gene. This clone was counted a single time. Its antigen remains unknown.

This receptor was obtained from a female donor in good health and CMV-seronegative. The sequencing sample was made of PBMCs. The genes are TRBV25-1 and TRBJ2-7, with no clear D. The CDR3 here is CASSEFYFEQYF. The DNA of the CDR3 is TGTGCCAGCAGTGAATTCTATTTCGAGCAGTACTTC.